This T cell receptor beta chain comes out of a study of blood T cell repertoires in COVID-19 (dated by TCRdb to about 2020). With respect to the entire study: Collaborator samples came from the United States, Italy and Spain and covered acute and convalescent phases of COVID-19. The material from the prospective study consisted of cDNA or gDNA derived from T cells, B-cell-depleted T cells, or PBMCs. Deeply sampled blood TCRbeta repertoires from subjects exposed to, actively infected with, or recovered from COVID-19 were included in the dataset. The repertoires were made available in a free public database intended to serve as a resource for research on the immune response to SARS-CoV-2. The samples were drawn from the first 160 participants of the ongoing ImmuneRACE study and from 1,254 subjects provided by 6 global collaborators. The sample metadata nearly always contained a de-identified subject ID, COVID-19 status, age in years and sex. Where available, HLA class I and class II types were obtained from metadata supplied by the sample provider rather than from assay-based typing.

From cysteine to phenylalanine, the CDR3 is 14 amino acids long. Of all the DNA, just the CDR3 is kept, 42 bases in frame from base 1. CDR1 and CDR2 are read off the germline V gene as SNHLY and FYNNEI. V has 6 bases trimmed and J has 3 bases trimmed; junction bases matching no gene number 5. The immunoSEQ Assay, a bias-controlled multiplex PCR, was used to amplify TCRbeta CDR3 regions from genomic DNA. As for the original processing: Within the assay, amplification of reference gene primers was used to estimate how many nucleated cells each sample contained. To quantify the absolute abundance of each unique TCRbeta CDR3 rearrangement, sequence reads were collapsed and filtered. Productive Simpson clonality was computed per sample as the square root of Simpson's diversity index over productive rearrangements. As stored in TCRdb, this immuneACCESS dataset retains in-frame rearrangements with V and J assigned. A fraction of the clones does not appear; measured against another copy, unresolved V genes explain less than half of the discrepancy, and the remainder lacks a known reason. The D gene and trimming were derived from the DNA, and the V and J assignments and clone size from that table. The sample table shows 350,000 to 450,000 clones, and roughly nine tenths are seen once. About 1.7% of the sample comes from the top ten.

In the case of this clone: Its antigen is not yet known. Base qualities were left out, and no much larger clone turns up one base away.

Participants in the prospective study were aged about 18 to 95 years, lived in 24 United States geographic areas, and enrolled through a virtual design. In the prospective study, cohorts were assigned on the basis of participant-reported clinical history obtained from a screening survey and a study questionnaire. ImmuneRACE Cohort 3 recovered participants were defined by two consecutive negative NP/OP PCR tests, healthcare professional clearance, or symptom resolution. In the prospective study, mobile phlebotomists collected whole blood, serum and a nasopharyngeal or oropharyngeal swab from each participant. Over an approximately 2-month period, participants in the prospective study had the option of providing additional blood draws and questionnaires. Blood samples from the prospective study were shipped frozen or at room temperature prior to DNA extraction. What the study reported, not specific to this receptor: How much clinical and demographic metadata was included differed by source and by participant, and the metadata was provided uncurated.

This receptor was identified in a woman between 25 and 40 years old who had recovered from COVID-19. The rearranged segments are TRBV2 and TRBJ1-2; 9 junctional bases match TRBD1. Sequences were obtained from PBMCs or T cells enriched from blood (not recorded which). The DNA sequence is given as TGTGCCAGCAGGGGGGACAGGGATGACTATGGCTACACCTTC. Translated, this gives CASRGDRDDYGYTF.